A selection of T cell receptor beta chains follows, all from one sample in a study of CD8+ T cells in alopecia areata. Here immunoSEQ multiplex PCR was the method, and the copy in TCRdb shows in-frame clones only, minus some. The table lists about 92,000 clones, roughly 46% of them singletons, with more than 15% in the top ten. The input for sequencing was CD8+ T cells sorted from blood, taken at week 24, from a patient treated with tofacitinib. The receptors were sampled from a human donor with alopecia areata. The CDR3 runs from the conserved cysteine through the conserved F or W. The D gene is left open where the match is weak. Only part of the rows carry a size: once, few, many, or a class if the clone is expanded.

v_gene,d_gene,len,abundance,j_gene,CDR3nt,CDR3aa
TRBV4-1,NA,15,few,TRBJ2-7,TGCGCCAGCAGCCAAGATCGTCAGGGATCCTACGAGCAGTACTTC,CASSQDRQGSYEQYF
TRBV29-1,NA,13,NA,TRBJ2-7,TGCAGCGTCCGTAGCGGAAGCTCCTACGAGCAGTACTTC,CSVRSGSSYEQYF
TRBV7-6,TRBD1,13,NA,TRBJ1-1,TGTGCCAGCAGCTGGACAGGGGGAACTGAAGCTTTCTTT,CASSWTGGTEAFF
TRBV7-2,NA,16,NA,TRBJ2-7,TGTGCCAGCAGCCCAAGCCGGGGATTCAGGAGCTACGAGCAGTACTTC,CASSPSRGFRSYEQYF
TRBV23-1,NA,15,few,TRBJ2-1,TGCGCCCCCTTGGAGCCCAAGGGGGGTCGCAATGAGCAGTTCTTC,CAPLEPKGGRNEQFF
TRBV4-2,NA,15,NA,TRBJ2-7,TGTGCCAGCAGCCAACCGGCGGACAGTTCCTACGAGCAGTACTTC,CASSQPADSSYEQYF
TRBV4-3,NA,14,NA,TRBJ2-2,TGCGCCAGCAGCCGAAACAGGGTCACCGGGGAGCTGTTTTTT,CASSRNRVTGELFF
TRBV7-9,NA,14,few,TRBJ1-1,TGTGCCAGCAGCTTACACTCCATGAACACTGAAGCTTTCTTT,CASSLHSMNTEAFF
TRBV9,NA,15,NA,TRBJ2-1,TGTGCCAGCAGCGAACAGGGTGACACCTACAATGAGCAGTTCTTC,CASSEQGDTYNEQFF
TRBV4-1,NA,12,NA,TRBJ2-1,TGCGCCAGCAGCCCTGGAGGGAATGAGCAGTTCTTC,CASSPGGNEQFF
TRBV30,NA,13,NA,TRBJ2-7,TGTGCCTGGAGCCTTGGGCCCGCGGGGGAGCAGTACTTC,CAWSLGPAGEQYF
TRBV30,NA,13,NA,TRBJ2-4,TGTGCCTGGAAGTTTTTACCCAAAAACATTCAGTACTTC,CAWKFLPKNIQYF
TRBV21-1,NA,14,few,TRBJ2-7,TGTGCCAGCAGCAAAGTTGTATACTCCTACGAGCAGTACTTC,CASSKVVYSYEQYF
TRBV29-1,NA,14,few,TRBJ2-7,TGCAGCGTTGAAACGAGATCGAGCTCCTACGAGCAGTACTTC,CSVETRSSSYEQYF
TRBV6-5,NA,13,NA,TRBJ1-1,TGTGCCAGCAGTCATCCTAGGGGGGCTGAAGCTTTCTTT,CASSHPRGAEAFF
TRBV7-9,NA,13,few,TRBJ1-5,TGTGCCAGCAGCTTGGGTCTCAATCAGCCCCAGCATTTT,CASSLGLNQPQHF
TRBV4-1,NA,16,NA,TRBJ2-3,TGCGCCAGCAGCCAAGAATCTATGCCCAATCAAGATACGCAGTATTTT,CASSQESMPNQDTQYF
TRBV15,TRBD2,20,NA,TRBJ2-3,TGTGCCACCAGCAGAGATGGGGTAACTAGCGGGAGGAGACTCACAGATACGCAGTATTTT,CATSRDGVTSGRRLTDTQYF
TRBV30,NA,12,NA,TRBJ1-1,TGTGCCTGGAGGGGGGGGTACGCTGAAGCTTTCTTT,CAWRGGYAEAFF
TRBV29-1,TRBD2,16,few,TRBJ2-1,TGCAGCGTTCCAACCAATCGCGGGAGGCTATACAATGAGCAGTTCTTC,CSVPTNRGRLYNEQFF
TRBV5-6,TRBD2,16,NA,TRBJ2-1,TGTGCCAGCATCTTAGCGGGAGCCTTCGGCTACAATGAGCAGTTCTTC,CASILAGAFGYNEQFF
TRBV7-6,TRBD1,15,NA,TRBJ2-4,TGTGCCAGCAGCCCGGAGGACAGGGCCAAAAACATTCAGTACTTC,CASSPEDRAKNIQYF
TRBV7-1,NA,12,NA,TRBJ2-1,TGTGCCAGCAGCCCCCTAGGGCCTGAGCAGTTCTTC,CASSPLGPEQFF
TRBV18,NA,14,few,TRBJ1-1,TGTGCCAGCTCACCTGAGATAATTAACTCTGAAGCTTTCTTT,CASSPEIINSEAFF
TRBV9,NA,16,NA,TRBJ2-3,TGTGCCAGCAGCGTAAATCCGCGGAGTAGCACAGATACGCAGTATTTT,CASSVNPRSSTDTQYF
TRBV29-1,TRBD2,11,few,TRBJ2-1,TGCAGCGGGACAATCGGCGGGAGTTTTTTCTTC,CSGTIGGSFFF
TRBV29-1,TRBD1,13,few,TRBJ2-5,TGCAGCGTTGCCTGGACAGGGGACGAGACCCAGTACTTC,CSVAWTGDETQYF
TRBV23-1,NA,17,NA,TRBJ2-3,TGCGCCAGCAGTCAATTCCCGACGGGAGCTCGCACAGATACGCAGTATTTT,CASSQFPTGARTDTQYF
TRBV2,NA,13,NA,TRBJ2-1,TGTGCCAGCAGTGAAGGCCCTTACAATGAGCAGTTCTTC,CASSEGPYNEQFF
TRBV27,TRBD1,15,NA,TRBJ2-5,TGTGCCAGCAGTAGAGGGGACAGGGTTTGGGAGACCCAGTACTTC,CASSRGDRVWETQYF
TRBV5-1,NA,13,few,TRBJ2-1,TGCGCCAGCAGCAAGGACGGGTACAATGAGCAGTTCTTC,CASSKDGYNEQFF
TRBV6-1,NA,15,few,TRBJ1-5,TGTGCCAGCAGCGAAGTAAACGGATCCAATCAGCCCCAGCATTTT,CASSEVNGSNQPQHF
TRBV19,NA,15,NA,TRBJ2-3,TGTGCCAGTAGCAATCTAGTTACCAGCACAGATACGCAGTATTTT,CASSNLVTSTDTQYF